The present TCR beta chain was sequenced within a study of shared clonotypes between healthy human individuals. Using immunoSEQ multiplex PCR, the repertoire was profiled, and TCRdb retains in-frame clones only, with some absent. The sample yields about 2.4 million clones, roughly 93% seen once. CDR1 and CDR2 (germline): SGHAT, FQNNGV. The trim removed 4 bases at V and 7 bases at J, leaving 5 bases unmatched. The length of the CDR3 is 15 residues. Sequencing was performed on naive CD4+ T cells from PBMCs. Subset indicated: CD45RA+ positively selected. The clonotype originates from a man younger than 35 in good health. Some clones in this sample may be carry-over from other donors' samples. This sequence joins TRBV11-2 and TRBJ2-5; TRBD2 matches 14 bases. The CDR3 DNA reads as TGTGCCAGCAGCTCGGGACTAGCGGGAGTGGTGACCCAGTACTTC. This gives the protein CASSSGLAGVVTQYF.